This T cell receptor beta chain appears in the sequencing data of a study of blood T cells in healthy people across ages. Notes on the study in general: Shifts in expanded clonotypes may have been confounded by donor CMV status, which was unknown. Percentage of naive T cells showed a strong correlation with TCR beta diversity.

Together with a sample-barcoded 5' primer, a J-beta primer mix was included in a second PCR lasting about 6 to 11 cycles. CDR3-containing paired-end reads numbering at least 2.5 million came from each sample. TCRdb re-derived calls from the 5' RACE reads in MiXCR, one entry per CDR3 protein. The repertoire consists of about 570,000 distinct CDR3 sequences, with approximately 25% occurring once and the leading ten covering approximately 17%. The CDR3 is 15 amino acids. V was cut by 0 bases and J by 5 bases, with 8 bases left in between. Germline lookup yields CDR1 MNHEY and CDR2 SVGAGI. This clonotype came up a few times. No antigen is known for it. Peripheral blood, around 10 milliliters per donor, was collected.

This sequence joins TRBV6-5 and TRBJ1-6; D possibly corresponds to TRBD1 (5 bases). Sequenced: blood. The receptor's source is a woman between 65 and 79 years old in good health. The CDR3 here is CASSYSTDNNSPLHF. CDR3 in DNA: TGTGCCAGCAGTTACTCGACAGATAATAATTCACCCCTCCACTTT.